The 14 T cell receptor beta chains listed next were all sequenced from one sample in a study of cytomegalovirus exposure and HLA in healthy donors. Primers included in the PCR were 60 Vbeta and 13 Jbeta primers. The assay was immunoSEQ multiplex PCR, and TCRdb's table has in-frame clones only and misses some. In all, the sample yields around 100,000 clones. Sequencing was carried out using PBMCs. These receptors originate from a man aged 35-49 years in good health and CMV-seronegative.

This chain connects TRBV27 to TRBJ1-1; the D gene is possibly TRBD1 (6 bases). Looked up from germline, CDR1 is MNHEY and CDR2 is SMNVEV (reference sequence). V gave up 5 bases and J gave up 7 bases, with 14 bases separating them. This CDR3 is built from 13 residues. In DNA form, the CDR3 reads TGTGCCAGCAGTCTCCAGACAGGAGATGAAGCTTTCTTT. This sequence encodes CASSLQTGDEAFF.

This chain joins TRBV10-1 and TRBJ2-1; 10 bases fit TRBD2. From germline, CDR1 is WNHNN and CDR2 SYGVQD (reference sequence). The CDR3 is 13 amino acids. J gave up 8 bases and V 7 bases, and 5 bases lay outside the gene matches. The CDR3 DNA follows: TGCGCCAGCAATGGCGGGACTAGCGATGAGCAGTTCTTC. Translation: CASNGGTSDEQFF.

The genes are TRBV7-2 and TRBJ2-2; no reliable D call. Trimming removed 1 base at V and 4 bases at J, with 10 bases between. This CDR3 contains 15 residues. Germline V lookup: CDR1 SGHTA, CDR2 FQGNSA. The CDR3 nucleotides read TGTGCCAGCAGCTTAGTTCCACAGTTCACCGGGGAGCTGTTTTTT. This sequence encodes CASSLVPQFTGELFF.

The V and J genes are TRBV5-4 and TRBJ2-5; D remains unclear. V lost 2 bases and J lost 0, with 11 bases in between. The CDR3 covers 15 residues. Per the germline V gene, CDR1 is SGHNT and CDR2 is YYREEE (reference sequence). The chain's CDR3 is CASSFVGRYQETQYF. In DNA, the CDR3 is TGTGCCAGCAGCTTCGTGGGCCGGTACCAAGAGACCCAGTACTTC.

The chain recombines TRBV28 with TRBJ2-2; TRBD1 matches at 9 bases. CDR3 length: 15 residues. Unmatched junction bases numbered 5, after V lost 5 bases and J lost 4 bases. CDR1 and CDR2 from the germline V gene are MDHEN and SYDVKM. The CDR3 DNA sequence: TGTGCCAGCAGTCAGGGACAGGGCGGCACCGGGGAGCTGTTTTTT. Protein product: CASSQGQGGTGELFF.

This chain's CDR3 is CASSYQGQDGYTF. CDR3 nucleotide sequence: TGTGCCAGCAGTTACCAGGGACAGGATGGCTACACCTTC. The rearrangement joins TRBV6-5 to TRBJ1-2; 8 positions match TRBD1. The germline V gene has CDR1 MNHEY and CDR2 SVGAGI. This CDR3 contains 13 residues. Trimming removed 2 bases from V and 6 bases from J; junction bases left unmatched: 2.

In the case of this clone: The same CDR3 also results from other DNA sequences found in this sample. This chain uses TRBV7-8 with TRBJ1-6; the match to TRBD1 covers 7 bases. The CDR3 is 15 amino acids. Germline assignment: CDR1 SGHVS and CDR2 FQNEAQ. J was trimmed by 10 bases and V by 2 bases; bases with no gene match: 8. CDR3 in amino acids: CASSLTGVVNSPLHF. CDR3 coding DNA: TGTGCCAGCAGCTTAACAGGGGTGGTGAACTCACCCCTCCACTTT.

The genes are TRBV27 and TRBJ2-3; 8 bases line up with TRBD2. CDR3 size: 15 residues. Per germline, CDR1 MNHEY and CDR2 SMNVEV (reference sequence). The trim removed 6 bases at V and 6 bases at J, leaving 11 bases unmatched. In DNA, the CDR3 is TGTGCCAGCAGGGCTCTCAGCGGGAGTTTGGATACGCAGTATTTT. Its protein product is CASRALSGSLDTQYF.

The rearrangement links TRBV7-8 to TRBJ1-5; the match to TRBD1 covers 10 bases. The J segment lost 0 bases and the V segment lost 3 bases, leaving 2 bases of the junction unmatched. This CDR3 has 16 residues. In germline, CDR1 is SGHVS, CDR2 FQNEAQ. The CDR3 region is CASSFRDRGSNQPQHF. CDR3 sequence (DNA): TGTGCCAGCAGCTTTCGGGACAGGGGTAGCAATCAGCCCCAGCATTTT.

The V call is TRBV2, the J call TRBJ1-2; perhaps TRBD1 as D (6 bases). Germline V gene data show CDR1 as SNHLY and CDR2 as FYNNEI. V lost 8 bases to trimming and J lost 3 bases, with 13 bases between them. The CDR3 consists of 13 residues. This chain's CDR3 is CASERGGYYGYTF. Written as DNA, the CDR3 is TGTGCCAGCGAGAGGGGGGGTTACTATGGCTACACCTTC.

This sequence joins TRBV2 and TRBJ1-4; 7 bases fit TRBD1. V lost 1 base, J lost 6 bases, and 2 bases stayed unmatched. The CDR3 length is 14 residues. Germline lookup yields CDR1 SNHLY and CDR2 FYNNEI. The CDR3 sequence is CASSEGTGYEKLFF. The CDR3 DNA reads TGTGCCAGCAGTGAAGGGACAGGCTATGAAAAACTGTTTTTT.

V usage is TRBV2 and J usage is TRBJ2-1; the match to TRBD2 covers 8 bases. In germline, CDR1 is SNHLY, CDR2 FYNNEI. The CDR3 loop spans 16 amino acids. V shed 4 bases and J 7 bases; nucleotides not matched to a gene: 12. CDR3 in amino acids: CASSVTSGPGGNEQFF. The CDR3, as DNA: TGTGCCAGCAGTGTAACTAGCGGCCCTGGAGGAAATGAGCAGTTCTTC.

The J gene is TRBJ2-5, the V gene TRBV7-2; 9 nucleotides line up with TRBD2. The ends lost 0 bases at V and 6 bases at J; junction bases unmatched: 11. The CDR3 covers 17 residues. The germline V gene has CDR1 SGHTA and CDR2 FQGNSA. In DNA form, the CDR3 reads TGTGCCAGCAGCTTAGCGTCCGCGGGAGGGCCTGGTAAGACCCAGTACTTC. Translated, it gives CASSLASAGGPGKTQYF.

The V gene is TRBV30, the J gene TRBJ2-3; possible D gene TRBD2, 6 bases. Germline V CDR1 and CDR2: GTSNPN, SVGIG (reference sequence). This CDR3 contains 13 residues. The V gene lost 5 bases and the J gene lost 3 bases, with 12 bases spanning the gap. The CDR3 is CAWARDFTDTQYF. The DNA for the CDR3 is TGTGCCTGGGCCAGGGACTTTACAGATACGCAGTATTTT.